These T cell receptor beta chains were read from a single sample in a study of OX40 agonist ivuxolimab in advanced cancers. Clones were read by immunoSEQ multiplex PCR, and TCRdb kept only the in-frame ones, dropping some. The sample includes approximately 62,000 clones, about 91% seen only once; the top ten take around an eighth. Material: CD4+ or CD8+ T cells sorted from blood, obtained in a trial of the OX40 agonist ivuxolimab. The source of these receptors is an adult with an advanced solid tumor such as melanoma, head and neck, liver or kidney cancer. Each CDR3 is given with its conserved first and last residue. D genes are given only for firm matches. The size field is filled for only some rows; it gives once, few, many or a size class.

V gene	D gene	clone size	J gene	CDR3 protein	CDR3 DNA
TRBV4-1	TRBD2	-	TRBJ2-7	CASSQVLGSGGQLSYEQYF	TGCGCCAGCAGCCAAGTTCTAGGTAGCGGGGGGCAACTATCCTACGAGCAGTACTTC
TRBV10-3	-	-	TRBJ1-1	CAISESGAGVAFF	TGTGCCATCAGTGAGTCCGGGGCGGGGGTAGCTTTCTTT
TRBV27	-	-	TRBJ2-2	CASSSLTGELFF	TGTGCCAGCAGTTCCCTCACCGGGGAGCTGTTTTTT
TRBV4-1	-	-	TRBJ1-2	CASSQEGRANYGYTF	TGCGCCAGCAGCCAAGAGGGCAGAGCTAACTATGGCTACACCTTC
TRBV4-3	-	-	TRBJ1-2	CASSRTREGRYGYTF	TGCGCCAGCAGCCGGACACGGGAGGGGAGGTATGGCTACACCTTC
TRBV13	TRBD2	-	TRBJ2-7	CASSPRLAGGYEQYF	TGTGCCAGCAGCCCTCGACTAGCGGGAGGCTACGAGCAGTACTTC
TRBV7-9	-	-	TRBJ2-5	CASRPTSGGVFQETQYF	TGTGCCAGCAGACCGACCTCCGGGGGCGTGTTCCAAGAGACCCAGTACTTC
TRBV5-6	-	-	TRBJ2-1	CASSSLTRYNEQFF	TGTGCCAGCAGCTCCCTAACACGGTACAATGAGCAGTTCTTC
TRBV9	-	-	TRBJ1-5	CASSVDSLGPQHF	TGTGCCAGCAGCGTAGATTCTCTAGGGCCCCAGCATTTT
TRBV28	TRBD2	-	TRBJ2-1	CASSLGPGLALPSSYNEQFF	TGTGCCAGCAGTTTGGGGCCGGGACTAGCACTTCCGAGCTCCTACAATGAGCAGTTCTTC
TRBV11-2	-	-	TRBJ2-7	CASSFSGDSKSSYEQYF	TGTGCCAGCAGCTTTAGCGGAGACAGCAAAAGCTCCTACGAGCAGTACTTC
TRBV2	TRBD2	once	TRBJ2-7	CASSSPGLAGAYEQYF	TGTGCCAGCAGTTCTCCGGGACTAGCGGGGGCCTACGAGCAGTACTTC
TRBV25-1	-	-	TRBJ1-2	CASSQGPHNYGYTF	TGTGCCAGCAGTCAGGGTCCTCATAACTATGGCTACACCTTC
TRBV27	TRBD2	-	TRBJ2-3	CASSRLAGGPDTQYF	TGTGCCAGCAGTCGACTAGCGGGGGGGCCCGATACGCAGTATTTT
TRBV6-1	TRBD1	-	TRBJ1-5	CASSTTGTGAQPQHF	TGTGCCAGCAGTACCACCGGGACAGGGGCTCAGCCCCAGCATTTT
TRBV5-4	-	-	TRBJ1-1	CASSFYSRNTEAFF	TGTGCCAGCAGCTTTTATTCTCGGAACACTGAAGCTTTCTTT
TRBV4-3	TRBD1	-	TRBJ2-2	CASSHTRGLGGELFF	TGCGCCAGCAGCCACACCAGGGGGCTTGGCGGGGAGCTGTTTTTT
TRBV27	-	-	TRBJ2-5	CASSLVQGQETQYF	TGTGCCAGCAGTTTAGTACAGGGACAAGAGACCCAGTACTTC
TRBV29-1	TRBD2	-	TRBJ2-3	CSVAGLAEPTDTQYF	TGCAGCGTTGCGGGACTAGCGGAGCCCACAGATACGCAGTATTTT
TRBV4-1	-	-	TRBJ1-3	CASSQDRSDDYSGNTIYF	TGCGCCAGCAGCCAAGATCGCTCAGACGACTACTCTGGAAACACCATATATTTT
TRBV6-1	TRBD1	-	TRBJ1-2	CASSDGQGAFYGYTF	TGTGCCAGCAGTGACGGACAGGGAGCCTTCTATGGCTACACCTTC